This T cell receptor (beta chain) was profiled in a study of cytomegalovirus exposure and HLA in healthy donors. 13 Jbeta primers and 60 Vbeta primers were used for the PCR. TCRdb keeps only in-frame clones here, not all; method: immunoSEQ multiplex PCR. The sample lists some 130,000 clones; around 70% were seen once. The CDR3 is made up of 15 amino acids. CDR1 and CDR2 (germline): MNHEY, SMNVEV (reference sequence). V gave up 3 bases and J gave up 5 bases; unmatched junction bases: 1. As to this clone: Its antigen remains unknown.

Findings and limits, study-wide: A list of 150 or so TCR beta chains associated with cytomegalovirus was given. The authors later linked a missense DCLRE1C variant to TCR beta V- and J-gene trimming. When a later analysis was performed, an Asian-associated ancestry cluster reportedly had fewer N-insertions than the roughly 670-donor mean.

Sequenced sample: PBMCs. The chain combines TRBV27 with TRBJ2-2, with TRBD2 identical over 12 bases. The TCR comes from a woman aged 55-75 years in good health and CMV-seropositive. The DNA of the CDR3 is TGTGCCAGCAGTTTCGGGACTAGCGGGACCGGGGAGCTGTTTTTT. Protein: CASSFGTSGTGELFF.